The clone carrying this T cell receptor beta chain showed up just a few times. The data were obtained in a study of blood T cells in healthy people across ages. In germline, CDR1 is SGHRS, CDR2 YFSETQ. The CDR3 is made up of 17 amino acids. V trimming: 0 bases; J trimming: 8 bases; junction bases outside the gene matches: 13. The use of a sample-barcoded 5' primer and a J-beta primer mix characterized a second PCR of about 7 to 12 cycles. Every cDNA molecule carried a tag from a template-switch adaptor bearing 12 random nucleotides. The yield of each sample was at least 3 million CDR3-containing paired-end reads. TCRdb redid the calling of the 5' RACE reads with MiXCR, one entry per CDR3 protein. The repertoire includes hundreds of thousands of distinct CDR3 sequences, approximately 50% of them detected once, and about 32% sits in the top ten. Every sample yielded at least 6.5 million isolated PBMCs. Total RNA extraction produced at least 6 micrograms (per sample) for the study.

This clonotype originated in a woman aged 55-70 years in good health. Sequencing was performed on blood. The chain employs TRBV5-1 and TRBJ1-2; 10 bases align to TRBD1. The CDR3 reads CASSLGLVPGQGSGYTF. As DNA, the CDR3 is TGCGCCAGCAGCTTGGGACTAGTCCCGGGACAGGGGTCCGGCTACACCTTC. Full variable domain (rest looked up from reference TRBV5-1 and TRBJ1-2): KAGVTQTPRYLIKTRGQQVTLSCSPISGHRSVSWYQQTPGQGLQFLFEYFSETQRNKGNFPGRFSGRQFSNSRSEMNVSTLELGDSALYLCASSLGLVPGQGSGYTFGSGTRLTVV.